Below are 14 T cell receptor beta chains sequenced from a single sample in a study of blood T cells in healthy people across ages. PCR was performed a second time for 7 to 11 cycles using a sample-barcoded 5' primer and a J-beta primer mix. TCRdb used MiXCR to reprocess the 5' RACE reads, holding one entry per CDR3 protein. The data contain around 990,000 distinct CDR3 sequences, around 25% of them seen just once; the ten biggest clones take up 0.65% to 0.75%. The same data also contributed to another study, on T cells of mothers and their children.

Specimen: blood. These receptors came from a girl aged 2 to 9 in good health.

The chain recombines TRBV6-1 with TRBJ2-7; 10 nucleotides agree with TRBD2. Germline assignment: CDR1 MNHNS and CDR2 SASEGT. The ends lost 6 bases at V and 0 bases at J; junction bases unmatched: 8. The CDR3 loop spans 16 amino acids. For the CDR3, the DNA is TGTGCCAGCAGCCGAACCCGGACTAGCGGCTCCTACGAGCAGTACTTC. Protein sequence: CASSRTRTSGSYEQYF.

In this sample, this clonotype turned up a few times. For the CDR3, the DNA is TGCAGTGCTAGAGCCGGCGGGGGGGCATACGAGCAGTACTTC. It yields the protein CSARAGGGAYEQYF. V usage is TRBV20-1 and J usage is TRBJ2-7; 9 bases fit TRBD2. Germline CDR1 and CDR2: DFQATT and SNEGSKA (reference sequence). The CDR3 length is 14 residues. V gave up 1 base and J gave up 4 bases; unmatched junction bases: 5.

The CDR3 protein is CSASPGQGNIQYF. CDR3 nucleotides: TGCAGTGCTAGTCCGGGACAGGGTAACATTCAGTACTTC. The chain uses TRBV20-1 and TRBJ2-4; TRBD1 matches at 9 bases. The germline CDR1 and CDR2 sequences are DFQATT and SNEGSKA (reference sequence). V shed 3 bases, J shed 7 bases, and the junction held 4 bases outside the gene matches. The length of the CDR3 is 13 residues.

This chain uses TRBV19 with TRBJ1-2, with TRBD1 as a possible D gene (6 bases). The CDR3 consists of 12 residues. From germline, CDR1 is LNHDA and CDR2 SQIVND (reference sequence). Trimming left V 6 bases short and J 7 bases short, with 12 bases between. The CDR3 coding sequence is TGTGCCAGTAGCCAGACAGGTTCTGGCTACACCTTC. This sequence encodes CASSQTGSGYTF.

The V gene is TRBV6-1, the J gene TRBJ2-1, with 8 nucleotides matching TRBD2. The trim removed 7 bases at V and 4 bases at J, leaving 9 bases unmatched. This CDR3 comprises 15 residues. The germline CDR1 and CDR2 sequences are MNHNS and SASEGT. The CDR3, as DNA: TGTGCCAGCACCCCCCGGACTAGCACTTACAATGAGCAGTTCTTC. It is translated as CASTPRTSTYNEQFF.

The V call is TRBV4-2, the J call TRBJ2-1; no clear D. V shed 0 bases and J shed 8 bases, with 8 bases lying between them. The CDR3 totals 13 residues. In germline, CDR1 is LGHNA, CDR2 YNFKEQ. CDR3 nucleotide sequence: TGTGCCAGCAGCCAAGATGGTGGTGATGAGCAGTTCTTC. Translation gives CASSQDGGDEQFF.

This chain connects TRBV13 to TRBJ2-5; TRBD2 matches at 12 bases. The tail of the sequence fits TRBJ2-7 better, so the J call may be wrong. Looked up from germline, CDR1 is PRHDT and CDR2 is FYEKMQ (reference sequence). This CDR3 comprises 16 residues. The CDR3 loop is CASSLRGLAGTYEQYF. CDR3 sequence (DNA): TGTGCCAGCAGCTTGAGAGGACTAGCGGGGACCTACGAGCAGTACTTC.

There are a few counts of this clonotype. The chain is built from TRBV3-1 and TRBJ2-5; the match to TRBD2 covers 12 bases. Germline V gene data show CDR1 as LGHDT and CDR2 as YNNKEL (reference sequence). The CDR3 extends over 16 amino acids. The V segment lost 1 base and the J segment 4 bases; nucleotides outside the gene matches: 4. In nucleotides, the CDR3 is TGTGCCAGCAGCCAAGCACTAGCGGGAGGTGGAGAGACCCAGTACTTC. This sequence encodes CASSQALAGGGETQYF.

In this sample, this clonotype turned up a few times. The chain has TRBV20-1 and TRBJ2-3, with D possibly called TRBD1 or TRBD2 (5 bases each). V lost 0 bases to trimming and J lost 4 bases, with 17 bases between them. Germline V lookup: CDR1 DFQATT, CDR2 SNEGSKA (reference sequence). CDR3 length: 16 residues. The CDR3 coding sequence is TGCAGTGCTAGAGATGACGAGGGGCTATTCGCAGATACGCAGTATTTT. Amino acid sequence: CSARDDEGLFADTQYF.

The chain couples TRBV9 to TRBJ2-5; D remains unclear. In germline, CDR1 is SGDLS, CDR2 YYNGEE. Between the trimmed V and J ends, which lost 0 bases and 2 bases, there was a span of 8 bases. The CDR3 consists of 14 residues. CDR3 sequence reads: CASSVDGIQETQYF. The CDR3 DNA reads as TGTGCCAGCAGCGTAGATGGGATACAAGAGACCCAGTACTTC.

The chain employs TRBV12-3 or TRBV12-4 and TRBJ1-5, with 7 nucleotides matching TRBD1. The V gene end was trimmed by 5 bases and the J gene end by 2 bases; junction bases not matched to a gene: 6. This CDR3 region has 15 residues. CDR3 nucleotides: TGTGCCAGCAGTACTGGACAGGTCGGCAATCAGCCCCAGCATTTT. Residues: CASSTGQVGNQPQHF.

V and J are TRBV4-1 and TRBJ1-4; 10 nucleotides align to TRBD1. V gave up 0 bases and J gave up 7 bases; unmatched junction bases: 2. Looked up from germline, CDR1 is MGHRA and CDR2 is YSYEKL. This CDR3 is 15 amino acids long. The CDR3 is CASSQDGDRGEKLFF. In nucleotides, the CDR3 is TGCGCCAGCAGCCAAGATGGGGACAGGGGTGAAAAACTGTTTTTT.

The chain combines TRBV2 with TRBJ2-1; 12 bases map to TRBD2. The CDR3 spans 17 residues. Germline CDR1 SNHLY, CDR2 FYNNEI. V was clipped by 8 bases and J by 2 bases; unmatched bases: 10. The CDR3 bases are TGTGCCAGCGAAGGGAGAACTAGCGGGGGGACCTACAATGAGCAGTTCTTC. Protein product: CASEGRTSGGTYNEQFF.

This rearrangement joins TRBV27 to TRBJ2-1; no clear D. This CDR3 is 13 amino acids long. Trimming shortened V by 2 bases and J by 7 bases, and 9 bases separated the two germline ends. Per the germline V gene, CDR1 is MNHEY and CDR2 is SMNVEV (reference sequence). CDR3 DNA sequence: TGTGCCAGCAGTTTAGGGTTTGGGAATGAGCAGTTCTTC. This codes for CASSLGFGNEQFF.